The 30 T cell receptor beta chains in this list originate from one sample, sequenced in a study of post-analysis software for immune sequencing data. Unique-molecular-identifier-tagged TCR beta cDNA libraries were used. TCRdb reanalysed the PCR reads using MiXCR and keeps one entry per CDR3 protein. This table holds roughly 160,000 distinct CDR3 sequences, under 40% found once. The source material was blood, sampled after autologous hematopoietic stem cell transplantation. The receptors here all came from a girl between 10 and 17 years old with multiple sclerosis.

This clonotype came up many times. This chain links TRBV29-1 with TRBJ1-1; D perhaps matches TRBD1 (5 bases). The CDR3 loop spans 13 amino acids. CDR1 SQVTM and CDR2 ANQGSEA come from the germline V gene. V lost 3 bases to trimming and J lost 4 bases, with 12 bases between them. Here the CDR3 reads CSVERMGGTEAFF. The CDR3 DNA is TGCAGCGTTGAGCGGATGGGGGGCACTGAAGCTTTCTTT. The variable domain in full, completed from reference TRBV29-1 and TRBJ1-1, reads SAVISQKPSRDICQRGTSLTIQCQVDSQVTMMFWYRQQPGQSLTLIATANQGSEATYESGFVIDKFPISRPNLTFSTLTVSNMSPEDSSIYLCSVERMGGTEAFFGQGTRLTVV.

In its sample, this clonotype was seen a few times. CDR3 amino acids: CSARDGIAGGRTQYF. The CDR3 region has the DNA TGCAGTGCTAGAGATGGGATAGCGGGAGGAAGGACGCAGTATTTT. V and J are TRBV20-1 and TRBJ2-3, with 10 positions matching TRBD2. Trimming took 0 bases from V and 9 from J; bases not matched to a gene: 9. CDR1 is DFQATT and CDR2 is SNEGSKA in the germline V gene (reference sequence). The CDR3 runs 15 residues.

This clonotype was counted ten times or more. The V call is TRBV30, the J call TRBJ2-5; tentatively, D is TRBD1 (6 bases). The V end lost 2 bases, the J end lost 5 bases, and 9 bases lay between the germline ends. The CDR3 runs to 12 residues. The germline gives CDR1 GTSNPN, CDR2 SVGIG (reference sequence). CDR3 in amino acids: CAWSRQEETQYF. The CDR3 region has the DNA TGTGCCTGGAGTCGACAGGAGGAGACCCAGTACTTC.

The V gene is TRBV7-9, the J gene TRBJ2-2; no definite D call. Germline V lookup: CDR1 SEHNR, CDR2 FQNEAQ (reference sequence). V lost 3 bases and J 6 bases, leaving 8 bases between the germline ends. CDR3 size: 13 residues. The CDR3 here is CASSFQESGELFF. CDR3 bases: TGTGCCAGCAGCTTTCAGGAATCCGGGGAGCTGTTTTTT.

V usage is TRBV5-1 and J usage is TRBJ2-3; D unclear. CDR1 is SGHRS, CDR2 YFSETQ, per germline. The CDR3 sequence is 15 residues long. The V end was cut by 0 bases, the J end by 2 bases, with 10 bases between. The CDR3 protein is CASSLAPSPTDTQYF. The CDR3 coding sequence is TGCGCCAGCAGCTTGGCTCCCTCCCCCACAGATACGCAGTATTTT.

This chain joins TRBV2 and TRBJ2-7; 9 bases line up with TRBD2. The V segment lost 1 base and the J segment 4 bases; nucleotides outside the gene matches: 17. The CDR3 has 19 residues. Per germline, CDR1 SNHLY and CDR2 FYNNEI. The CDR3 bases are TGTGCCAGCAGTGAAGTGGGCCCCTCATGGGCTAGCGGGGTTTACGAGCAGTACTTC. Its translation is CASSEVGPSWASGVYEQYF.

This clonotype came up a few times. The chain couples TRBV20-1 to TRBJ1-5, with a possible D match to TRBD1 (5 bases). Trimming left V 1 base short and J 8 bases short, with 18 bases between. This CDR3 is built from 15 residues. Per the germline V gene, CDR1 is DFQATT and CDR2 is SNEGSKA (reference sequence). This chain's CDR3 is CSARVGRGDVEPQHF. CDR3 DNA sequence: TGCAGTGCTAGAGTGGGACGGGGGGATGTCGAGCCCCAGCATTTT.

The chain is built from TRBV9 and TRBJ2-7; TRBD2 is a possible D gene (5 bases). Looked up from germline, CDR1 is SGDLS and CDR2 is YYNGEE. The CDR3 covers 15 residues. V was cut by 0 bases and J by 3 bases, with 13 bases left in between. CDR3 sequence (DNA): TGTGCCAGCAGCGTAGGACCCGACGGGGACTACGAGCAGTACTTC. Its protein is CASSVGPDGDYEQYF.

A remark on this clonotype: An end of the junction does not agree with germline; a read error may underlie this. The chain carries TRBV11-2 and TRBJ2-7; D gene unclear. This CDR3 comprises 16 residues. Germline CDR1 and CDR2: SGHAT and FQNNGV. The CDR3 region has the DNA TGTGCCAGCAGCCTAAAGGGCCAACCGGGTTCCTACGGGCAGTACTTC. Encoded protein: CASSLKGQPGSYGQYF.

The sample holds a few counts of this clonotype. The rearrangement uses TRBV14 and TRBJ2-7, with D possibly matching TRBD2 (7 bases). Germline CDR1 and CDR2: SGHDN and FVKESK. CDR3 length: 17 amino acids. Trimming cost V 1 base and J 0 bases, with 16 bases left between them. Here the CDR3 DNA reads TGTGCCAGCAGCCAAGGCTGGCTAGCGGACAGCTCCTACGAGCAGTACTTC. This sequence encodes CASSQGWLADSSYEQYF.

This clonotype was counted at least ten times. The chain is built from TRBV28 and TRBJ2-7, with D maybe TRBD2 (6 bases). V lost 5 bases and J 0 bases, leaving 17 bases between the germline ends. In germline, CDR1 is MDHEN, CDR2 SYDVKM. This CDR3 is 16 amino acids long. The CDR3 coding sequence is TGTGCCAGCAGTCTCCAGAGTCTGCGGGACTCCTACGAGCAGTACTTC. Residues: CASSLQSLRDSYEQYF.

The chain uses TRBV7-2 and TRBJ2-5; D could derive from TRBD1 or TRBD2 (5 bases each). With 1 base removed from V and 1 base from J, the gap between germline ends came to 10 bases. The CDR3 is 15 residues long. CDR1 SGHTA and CDR2 FQGNSA come from the germline V gene. The CDR3 loop is CASSLGGRGQETQYF. Written as DNA, the CDR3 is TGTGCCAGCAGCTTAGGGGGCCGGGGCCAAGAGACCCAGTACTTC.

The J gene is TRBJ2-7, the V gene TRBV20-1, with TRBD2 identical over 13 bases. TRBJ2-5 matches the DNA end more closely, so the J call is doubtful. This CDR3 is 13 amino acids long. Germline CDR1 and CDR2: DFQATT and SNEGSKA (reference sequence). The CDR3 DNA reads TGCAGTGCTGGGACTAGCGGGATGGAGACCCAGTACTTC. Translating it yields CSAGTSGMETQYF.

A note on this clonotype: Compared with germline, one end of the junction differs, possibly owing to a read error. The rearrangement joins TRBV7-8 to TRBJ2-7, with 8 bases matching TRBD2. Germline V gives CDR1 SGHVS, CDR2 FQNEAQ. The CDR3 loop spans 15 amino acids. The DNA of the CDR3 is TGTGCCAGCACCTTAGCGGGACTCGGGGCCTACGAGCAGTACTTC. Translated: CASTLAGLGAYEQYF.

The rearrangement joins TRBV6-5 to TRBJ2-1; the match to TRBD2 covers 12 bases. V trimming: 2 bases; J trimming: 10 bases; junction bases outside the gene matches: 6. Per germline, CDR1 MNHEY and CDR2 SVGAGI. CDR3 length equals 15 residues. In DNA, the CDR3 is TGTGCCAGCAGTTACGAGATACTAGCGGGAGGCGAGCAGTTCTTC. The encoded protein is CASSYEILAGGEQFF.

The chain recombines TRBV13 with TRBJ2-5, with unresolved D. The DNA end is more similar to TRBJ2-7, so the J call may be wrong. The CDR3 runs 14 residues. Germline V lookup: CDR1 PRHDT, CDR2 FYEKMQ (reference sequence). This CDR3 reads CASNVQERDYEQYF. The CDR3 region has the DNA TGTGCCAGCAACGTTCAGGAGAGAGACTACGAGCAGTACTTC.

This clonotype has more than one count but fewer than ten. V gene TRBV7-3 combines with J gene TRBJ2-3, with 11 bases identical to TRBD2. Trimming took 4 bases from V and 0 from J; bases not matched to a gene: 0. Germline V lookup: CDR1 SGHTA, CDR2 FQGTGA. The length of the CDR3 is 15 residues. This CDR3 reads CASSWTSGSTDTQYF. In nucleotides, the CDR3 is TGTGCCAGCAGCTGGACTAGCGGGAGCACAGATACGCAGTATTTT.

This clonotype was observed a handful of times. The CDR3 DNA reads as TGTGCCAGCAGCCCATCCGGGACTAGCGGGAACGAGCAGTACTTC. Its protein product is CASSPSGTSGNEQYF. The V call is TRBV9, the J call TRBJ2-7; TRBD2 aligns across 13 bases. The germline V gene has CDR1 SGDLS and CDR2 YYNGEE. The CDR3 contains 15 residues. Germline trimming cut 4 bases from V and 5 bases from J; bases unmatched to any gene: 6.

The V and J genes are TRBV7-2 and TRBJ2-1; possibly TRBD2 for D (5 bases). The CDR3 totals 16 residues. Germline CDR1 is SGHTA and CDR2 is FQGNSA. Trimming cost V 7 bases and J 8 bases, with 24 bases left between them. The CDR3 region is CASTTASGSIRDEQFF. The CDR3 DNA reads as TGTGCCAGCACCACCGCGAGCGGAAGCATAAGGGATGAGCAGTTCTTC.

The sample holds a few counts of this clonotype. This chain uses TRBV28 with TRBJ2-5; D possibly corresponds to TRBD2 (5 bases). V shed 2 bases and J shed 5 bases, with 21 bases lying between them. Germline CDR1 MDHEN, CDR2 SYDVKM. The CDR3 covers 17 residues. The CDR3 nucleotides are TGTGCCAGCAGTTTAGGGCAAAAGGAGGTCATTGGGGAGACCCAGTACTTC. Protein sequence: CASSLGQKEVIGETQYF.

This clonotype was seen repeatedly, ten times or more. The V and J genes are TRBV7-3 and TRBJ2-7, with D unclear. The CDR3 is made up of 13 amino acids. V lost 4 bases and J lost 5, with 12 bases in between. The V gene's germline CDR1 is SGHTA and CDR2 FQGTGA. The CDR3 DNA reads TGTGCCAGCAGCTCCCGTGGTGGGAACGAGCAGTACTTC. Its translation: CASSSRGGNEQYF.

The genes are TRBV5-1 and TRBJ2-7; 10 nucleotides line up with TRBD2. CDR1 is SGHRS, CDR2 YFSETQ, per germline. The V gene end was trimmed by 1 base and the J gene end by 5 bases; junction bases not matched to a gene: 6. The CDR3 has 15 amino acids. The CDR3 region is CASSLRGTSVDEQYF. CDR3 DNA: TGCGCCAGCAGCTTGAGAGGGACTAGCGTCGACGAGCAGTACTTC.

This clonotype was seen only a few times. Possible read error: a much larger clone is one base away. V gene TRBV5-1 combines with J gene TRBJ2-1, with 8 bases lining up with TRBD2. The germline CDR1 and CDR2 sequences are SGHRS and YFSETQ. The CDR3 extends over 17 amino acids. CDR3 nucleotides: TGCGCCGGCAGCTACTCAGGGCTACTAGCGGTATACAATGAGCAGTTCTTC. Encoded protein: CAGSYSGLLAVYNEQFF. Full variable domain (outside the CDR3, taken from reference TRBV5-1 and TRBJ2-1): KAGVTQTPRYLIKTRGQQVTLSCSPISGHRSVSWYQQTPGQGLQFLFEYFSETQRNKGNFPGRFSGRQFSNSRSEMNVSTLELGDSALYLCAGSYSGLLAVYNEQFFGPGTRLTVL.

This clonotype occurred many times. The chain links TRBV30 to TRBJ2-3; 10 nucleotides agree with TRBD2. Germline-derived CDR1 and CDR2 are GTSNPN and SVGIG (reference sequence). This CDR3 contains 16 residues. The J segment lost 4 bases and the V segment lost 1 base, leaving 8 bases of the junction unmatched. The CDR3 nucleotides read TGTGCCTGGAGTGGTTTAGCGGGAGGTGGCGCAGATACGCAGTATTTT. Residues: CAWSGLAGGGADTQYF.

Ten or more counts support this clonotype. The DNA for the CDR3 is TGTGCCAGCAGTTACGGACTGGTCTACGAGCAGTACTTC. Protein sequence: CASSYGLVYEQYF. The chain couples TRBV6-2 or TRBV6-3 to TRBJ2-7; maybe TRBD2 (5 bases). CDR1 and CDR2 from the germline V gene are MNHEY and SVGEGT. The V end was cut by 2 bases, the J end by 3 bases, with 8 bases between. The CDR3 is made up of 13 amino acids.

The V call is TRBV7-8, the J call TRBJ2-7; no reliable D call. The CDR3 is 14 amino acids. From germline, CDR1 is SGHVS and CDR2 FQNEAQ. V lost 6 bases and J lost 5, with 17 bases in between. The CDR3 bases are TGTGCCAGCAGGGGCGGTGGTGGTCTGGACGAGCAGTACTTC. Its translation: CASRGGGGLDEQYF.

The chain joins TRBV20-1 to TRBJ1-1; maybe TRBD1 (6 bases). This CDR3 comprises 12 residues. Trimming removed 5 bases at V and 4 bases at J, with 11 bases between. CDR1 is DFQATT and CDR2 is SNEGSKA in the germline V gene (reference sequence). DNA of the CDR3: TGCAGTGCTCACAGGGTGTTCACTGAAGCTTTCTTT. Its protein product is CSAHRVFTEAFF.

In its sample, this clonotype was seen a few times. J is TRBJ2-1 and V is TRBV20-1, with 9 bases identical to TRBD2. CDR1 is DFQATT and CDR2 is SNEGSKA in the germline V gene (reference sequence). This CDR3 contains 18 residues. The V and J ends lost 6 bases and 0 bases, in that order; junction bases with no gene match: 15. The CDR3 protein is CSALGAGGDSGSYNEQFF. The CDR3 nucleotides are TGCAGTGCCCTAGGGGCGGGAGGGGACTCCGGCTCCTACAATGAGCAGTTCTTC.

The chain combines TRBV5-1 with TRBJ2-4; D might be TRBD2 (7 bases). Judging by the DNA end, TRBJ2-7 fits better; the J call may be wrong. CDR3 length: 15 amino acids. CDR1 is SGHRS, CDR2 YFSETQ, per germline. Written as DNA, the CDR3 is TGCGCCAGCAGCCGCCTGGCGGGGGCTACCTACGAGCAGTACTTC. Translation gives CASSRLAGATYEQYF.

This clonotype has a handful of counts. The chain recombines TRBV7-6 with TRBJ2-6; 7 bases map to TRBD1. This CDR3 contains 16 residues. Germline V gene lookup returns CDR1 SGHVS and CDR2 FNYEAQ. V dropped 6 bases and J dropped 4; count of bases not matched to a gene: 9. The CDR3 bases are TGTGCCAGCAGTTCCGGACAGGTGGAGGGGGCCAACGTCCTGACTTTC. Translating gives CASSSGQVEGANVLTF. Full variable domain (outside the CDR3, taken from reference TRBV7-6 and TRBJ2-6): GAGVSQSPRYKVTKRGQDVALRCDPISGHVSLYWYRQALGQGPEFLTYFNYEAQQDKSGLPNDRFSAERPEGSISTLTIQRTEQRDSAMYRCASSSGQVEGANVLTFGAGSRLTVL.